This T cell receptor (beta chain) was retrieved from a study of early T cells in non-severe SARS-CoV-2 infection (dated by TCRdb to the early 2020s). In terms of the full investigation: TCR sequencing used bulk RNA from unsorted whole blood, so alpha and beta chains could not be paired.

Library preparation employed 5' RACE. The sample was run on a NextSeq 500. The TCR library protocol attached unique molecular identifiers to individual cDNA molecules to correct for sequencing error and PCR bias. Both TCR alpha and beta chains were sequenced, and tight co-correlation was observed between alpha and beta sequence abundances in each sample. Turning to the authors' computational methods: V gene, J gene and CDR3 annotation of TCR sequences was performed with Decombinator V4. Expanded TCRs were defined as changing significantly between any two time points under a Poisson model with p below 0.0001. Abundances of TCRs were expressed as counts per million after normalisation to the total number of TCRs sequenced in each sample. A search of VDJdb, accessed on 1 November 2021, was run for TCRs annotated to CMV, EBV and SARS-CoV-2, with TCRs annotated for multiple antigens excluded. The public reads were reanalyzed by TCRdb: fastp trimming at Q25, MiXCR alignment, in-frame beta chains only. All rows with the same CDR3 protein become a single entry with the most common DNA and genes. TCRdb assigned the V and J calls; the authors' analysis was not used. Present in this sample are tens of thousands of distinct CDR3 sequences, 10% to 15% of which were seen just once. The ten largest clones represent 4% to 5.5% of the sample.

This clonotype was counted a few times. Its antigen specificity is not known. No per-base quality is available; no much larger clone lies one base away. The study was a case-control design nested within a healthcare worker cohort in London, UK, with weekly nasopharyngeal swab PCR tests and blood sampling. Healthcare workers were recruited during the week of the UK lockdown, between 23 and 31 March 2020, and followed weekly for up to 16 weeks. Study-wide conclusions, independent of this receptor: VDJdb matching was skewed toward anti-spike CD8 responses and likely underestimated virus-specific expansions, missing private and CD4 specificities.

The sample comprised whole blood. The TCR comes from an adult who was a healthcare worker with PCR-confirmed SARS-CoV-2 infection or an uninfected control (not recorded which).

The nucleotide sequence is TGTGCCAGCAGCCGACTAGCCGCGGCTACCGGGGAGCTGTTTTTT. The encoded protein is CASSRLAAATGELFF. The chain is assembled from TRBV7-9 and TRBJ2-2; 7 of the junction bases match TRBD2. CDR1 is given as SEHNR and CDR2 as FQNEAQ, both from the germline V gene (reference sequence). At the junction V is shortened by 5 bases and J by 5 bases; bases outside the gene matches: 8. Its CDR3 holds 15 amino acids, cysteine through phenylalanine. Kept here is only the CDR3 DNA, which spans 45 bases and is read in frame from base 1.